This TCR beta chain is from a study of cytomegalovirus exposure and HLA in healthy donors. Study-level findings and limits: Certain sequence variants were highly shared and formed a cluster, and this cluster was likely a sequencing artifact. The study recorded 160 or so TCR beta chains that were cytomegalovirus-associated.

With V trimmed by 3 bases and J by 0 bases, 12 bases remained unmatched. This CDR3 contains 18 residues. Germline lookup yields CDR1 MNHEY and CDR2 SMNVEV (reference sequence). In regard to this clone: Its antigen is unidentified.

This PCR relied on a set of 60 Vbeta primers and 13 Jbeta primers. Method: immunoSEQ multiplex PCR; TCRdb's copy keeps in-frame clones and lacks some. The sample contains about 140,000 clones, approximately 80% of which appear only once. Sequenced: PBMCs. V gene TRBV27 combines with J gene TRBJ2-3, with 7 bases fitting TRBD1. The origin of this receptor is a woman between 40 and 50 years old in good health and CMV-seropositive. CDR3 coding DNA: TGTGCCAGCAGTTTTAAACCGCCGTACAGGGGAAGCACAGATACGCAGTATTTT. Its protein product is CASSFKPPYRGSTDTQYF.